Shown below are 9 T cell receptor beta chains from a single sample sequenced in a study of T cell responses to AZD1222 COVID-19 vaccine. Sequencing was performed with immunoSEQ multiplex PCR; in TCRdb, only in-frame clones are kept and a portion is missing. The sample has more than 95,000 clones, just over 85% seen once. Sample: peripheral blood, taken on day 0 of AZD1222 vaccination. Receptor source: an adult in good health.

The chain links TRBV7-9 to TRBJ2-5; no reliable D call. V lost 3 bases to trimming and J lost 7 bases, with 12 bases between them. The CDR3 spans 13 residues. Germline assignment: CDR1 SEHNR and CDR2 FQNEAQ (reference sequence). The CDR3 DNA follows: TGTGCCAGCAGCTTCACGGAGTCCGGGACCCAGTACTTC. Encoded protein: CASSFTESGTQYF.

This clone has more than one count but fewer than ten. The chain has TRBV5-1 and TRBJ1-2, with TRBD1 matching 12 bases. This CDR3 is 14 amino acids long. In germline, CDR1 is SGHRS, CDR2 YFSETQ. The V segment lost 3 bases and the J segment 8 bases; nucleotides outside the gene matches: 5. The CDR3 here is CASSWGQGAGGYTF. CDR3 sequence (DNA): TGCGCCAGCAGCTGGGGACAGGGGGCTGGCGGCTACACCTTC.

The genes are TRBV19 and TRBJ2-2, with 13 bases identical to TRBD2. The CDR3 is made up of 16 amino acids. J lost 1 base, V lost 6 bases, and 2 bases had no gene match. Germline loops: CDR1 LNHDA, CDR2 SQIVND (reference sequence). CDR3 nucleotides: TGTGCCAGTAGGCGACTAGCGGGGGGGAACACCGGGGAGCTGTTTTTT. Its protein product is CASRRLAGGNTGELFF.

This chain uses TRBV5-5 with TRBJ1-6; D gene uncertain. The V gene lost 0 bases and the J gene lost 10 bases, with 20 bases spanning the gap. Germline lookup yields CDR1 SGHKS and CDR2 YYEKEE (reference sequence). The CDR3 is 17 amino acids. In DNA form, the CDR3 reads TGTGCCAGCAGCTTGGTTTTGGGCGGGCAGCAGAAGTCACCCCTCCACTTT. Translation gives CASSLVLGGQQKSPLHF.

This clone was observed a few times. V gene TRBV15 combines with J gene TRBJ1-5, with TRBD1 identical over 7 bases. The V gene's germline CDR1 is LNHNV and CDR2 YYDKDF (reference sequence). The CDR3 runs 17 residues. Trimming removed 0 bases from V and 7 bases from J; junction bases left unmatched: 12. CDR3 DNA sequence: TGTGCCACCAGCAGAGATGGCCCTCGACAGGGAATACAGCCCCAGCATTTT. It yields the protein CATSRDGPRQGIQPQHF.

The rearrangement uses TRBV18 and TRBJ1-5, with a weak D call TRBD1 (6 bases). The CDR3 extends over 14 amino acids. The germline gives CDR1 KGHSH, CDR2 LQKENI. Trimming pared 5 bases from V and 3 bases from J, leaving 11 bases between. This chain's CDR3 is CASSTGIVNQPQHF. The CDR3 DNA is TGTGCCAGCTCAACAGGGATTGTCAATCAGCCCCAGCATTTT.

This chain links TRBV18 with TRBJ2-2, with D perhaps TRBD1 (5 bases). Trimming cost V 4 bases and J 0 bases, with 9 bases left between them. The CDR3 runs to 15 residues. The germline gives CDR1 KGHSH, CDR2 LQKENI. The CDR3 is CASSLQDTNTGELFF. As DNA, the CDR3 is TGTGCCAGCTCACTACAGGACACGAACACCGGGGAGCTGTTTTTT.

The rearrangement joins TRBV6-5 to TRBJ2-7; perhaps TRBD1 as D (7 bases). Per the germline V gene, CDR1 is MNHEY and CDR2 is SVGAGI. The CDR3 spans 16 residues. The V end lost 0 bases, the J end lost 3 bases, and 15 bases lay between the germline ends. The CDR3: CASSYSGGQRLYEQYF. In DNA, the CDR3 is TGTGCCAGCAGTTACTCGGGGGGACAGAGGCTCTACGAGCAGTACTTC.

The chain joins TRBV29-1 to TRBJ2-7, with D possibly called TRBD1 or TRBD2 (5 bases each). The germline CDR1 and CDR2 sequences are SQVTM and ANQGSEA. The V end was cut by 4 bases, the J end by 2 bases, with 12 bases between. CDR3 size: 13 residues. The chain's CDR3 is CSVARDGTYEQYF. The CDR3 nucleotides read TGCAGCGTTGCCCGGGACGGTACCTACGAGCAGTACTTC.